Sequencing of this T cell receptor (beta chain) was carried out in a study of blood T cell repertoires in COVID-19. Original processing methods: Quantification of nucleated cells was approximated via reference gene primer amplification. Some clones are missing from TCRdb's copy, which holds only in-frame ones; the method was immunoSEQ multiplex PCR. V and J calls and clone size come straight from that table; D and trimming were deduced from the DNA. The table lists over 300,000 clones, approximately 85% of them singletons. Germline CDR1 is GTSNPN and CDR2 is SVGIG (reference sequence). The CDR3 totals 13 residues.

Sample: PBMCs or T cells enriched from blood (not recorded which). The rearrangement uses TRBV30 and TRBJ1-6, with D perhaps matching TRBD1 (6 bases). The TCR was taken from a man younger than 40 who had recovered from COVID-19. This CDR3 reads CVMEAGGRSPLHF. CDR3 in DNA: TGTGTCATGGAGGCGGGGGGCCGGTCACCCCTCCACTTT.